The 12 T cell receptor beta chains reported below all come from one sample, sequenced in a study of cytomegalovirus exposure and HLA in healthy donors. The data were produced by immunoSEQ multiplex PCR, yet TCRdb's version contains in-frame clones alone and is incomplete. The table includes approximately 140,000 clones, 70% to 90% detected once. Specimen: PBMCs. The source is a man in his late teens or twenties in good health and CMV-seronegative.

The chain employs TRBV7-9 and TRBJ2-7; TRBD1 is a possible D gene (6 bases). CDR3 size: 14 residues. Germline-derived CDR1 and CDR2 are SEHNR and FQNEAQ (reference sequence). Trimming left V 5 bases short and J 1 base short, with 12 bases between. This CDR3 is CASSRRDISYEQYF. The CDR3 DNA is TGTGCCAGCAGCCGCCGGGACATTTCCTACGAGCAGTACTTC.

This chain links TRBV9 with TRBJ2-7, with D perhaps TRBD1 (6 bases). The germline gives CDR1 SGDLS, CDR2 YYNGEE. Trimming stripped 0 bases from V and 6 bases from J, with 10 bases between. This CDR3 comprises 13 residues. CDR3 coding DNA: TGTGCCAGCAGCGTAGCAGGGGCCGGCGAGCAGTACTTC. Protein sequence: CASSVAGAGEQYF.

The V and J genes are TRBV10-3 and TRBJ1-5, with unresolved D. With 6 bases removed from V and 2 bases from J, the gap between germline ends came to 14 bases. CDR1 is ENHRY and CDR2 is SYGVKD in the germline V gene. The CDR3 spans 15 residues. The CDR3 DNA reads TGTGCCATCAGCCCCAATGAGGGCGGCAATCAGCCCCAGCATTTT. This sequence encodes CAISPNEGGNQPQHF.

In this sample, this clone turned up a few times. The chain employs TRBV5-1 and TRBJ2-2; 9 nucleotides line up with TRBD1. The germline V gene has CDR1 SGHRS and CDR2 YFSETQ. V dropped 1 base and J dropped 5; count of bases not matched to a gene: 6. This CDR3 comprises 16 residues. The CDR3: CASSLWGTGTTGELFF. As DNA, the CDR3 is TGCGCCAGCAGCTTGTGGGGGACAGGGACTACCGGGGAGCTGTTTTTT.

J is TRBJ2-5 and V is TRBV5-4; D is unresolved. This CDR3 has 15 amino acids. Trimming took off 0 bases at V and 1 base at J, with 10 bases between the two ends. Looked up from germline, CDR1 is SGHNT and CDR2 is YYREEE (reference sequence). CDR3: CASSLGPYLQETQYF. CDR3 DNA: TGTGCCAGCAGCTTGGGCCCCTACCTCCAAGAGACCCAGTACTTC.

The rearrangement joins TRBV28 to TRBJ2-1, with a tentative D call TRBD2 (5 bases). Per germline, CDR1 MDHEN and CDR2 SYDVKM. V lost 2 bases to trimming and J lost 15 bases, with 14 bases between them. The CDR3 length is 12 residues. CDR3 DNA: TGTGCCAGCAGTTTAAGCGGCCAAAATGGGTTCTTC. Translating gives CASSLSGQNGFF.

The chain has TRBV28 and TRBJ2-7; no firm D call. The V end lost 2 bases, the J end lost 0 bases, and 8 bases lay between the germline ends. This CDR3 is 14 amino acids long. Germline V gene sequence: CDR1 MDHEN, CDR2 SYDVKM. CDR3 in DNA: TGTGCCAGCAGTTTACCCCTGAGCTCCTACGAGCAGTACTTC. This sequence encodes CASSLPLSSYEQYF.

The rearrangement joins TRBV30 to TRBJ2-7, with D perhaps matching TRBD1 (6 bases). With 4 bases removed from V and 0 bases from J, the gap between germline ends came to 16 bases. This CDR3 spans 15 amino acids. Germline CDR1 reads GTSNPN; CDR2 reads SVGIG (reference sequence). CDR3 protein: CAWNGRQVSSYEQYF. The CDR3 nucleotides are TGTGCCTGGAATGGGCGACAGGTGAGCTCCTACGAGCAGTACTTC.

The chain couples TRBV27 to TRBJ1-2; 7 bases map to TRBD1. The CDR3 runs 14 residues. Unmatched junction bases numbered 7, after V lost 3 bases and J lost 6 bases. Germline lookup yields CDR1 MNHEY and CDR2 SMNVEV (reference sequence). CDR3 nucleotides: TGTGCCAGCAGTTTGGGTCAGGGGGGTGATGGCTACACCTTC. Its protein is CASSLGQGGDGYTF.

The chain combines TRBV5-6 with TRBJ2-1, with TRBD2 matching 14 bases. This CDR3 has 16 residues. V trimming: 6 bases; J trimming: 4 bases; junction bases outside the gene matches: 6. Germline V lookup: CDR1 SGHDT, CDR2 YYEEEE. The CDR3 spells CASTRLAGGYYNEQFF. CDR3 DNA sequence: TGTGCCAGCACCCGACTAGCGGGAGGGTATTACAATGAGCAGTTCTTC.

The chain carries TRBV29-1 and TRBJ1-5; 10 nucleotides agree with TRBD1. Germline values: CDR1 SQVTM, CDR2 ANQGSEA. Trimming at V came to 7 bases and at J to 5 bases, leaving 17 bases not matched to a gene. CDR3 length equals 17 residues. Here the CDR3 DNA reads TGCAGCGCTAGCTCCGGGACAGGGGCAGGAGGCTATCAGCCCCAGCATTTT. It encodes CSASSGTGAGGYQPQHF. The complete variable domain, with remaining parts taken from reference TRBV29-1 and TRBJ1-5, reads SAVISQKPSRDICQRGTSLTIQCQVDSQVTMMFWYRQQPGQSLTLIATANQGSEATYESGFVIDKFPISRPNLTFSTLTVSNMSPEDSSIYLCSASSGTGAGGYQPQHFGDGTRLSIL.

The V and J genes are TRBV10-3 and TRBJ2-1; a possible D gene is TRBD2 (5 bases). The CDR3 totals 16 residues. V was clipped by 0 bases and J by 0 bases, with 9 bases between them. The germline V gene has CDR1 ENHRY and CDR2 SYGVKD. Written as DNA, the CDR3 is TGTGCCATCAGTGAGTCCGAGCGGAGCTCCTACAATGAGCAGTTCTTC. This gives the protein CAISESERSSYNEQFF.